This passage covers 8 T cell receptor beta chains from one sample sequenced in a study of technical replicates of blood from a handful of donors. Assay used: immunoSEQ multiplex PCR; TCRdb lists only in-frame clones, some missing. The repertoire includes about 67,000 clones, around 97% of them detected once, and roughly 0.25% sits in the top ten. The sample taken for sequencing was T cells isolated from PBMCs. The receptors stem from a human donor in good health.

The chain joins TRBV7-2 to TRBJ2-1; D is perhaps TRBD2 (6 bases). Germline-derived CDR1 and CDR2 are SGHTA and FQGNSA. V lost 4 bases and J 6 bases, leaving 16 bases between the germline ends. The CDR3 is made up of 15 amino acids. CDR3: CASSSPGAGFNEQFF. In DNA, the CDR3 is TGTGCCAGCAGCTCCCCAGGAGCGGGCTTCAATGAGCAGTTCTTC.

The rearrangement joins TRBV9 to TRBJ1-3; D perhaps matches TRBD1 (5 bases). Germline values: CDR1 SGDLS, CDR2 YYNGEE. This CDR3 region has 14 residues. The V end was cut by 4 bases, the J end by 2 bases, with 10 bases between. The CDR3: CASSSGGAGNTIYF. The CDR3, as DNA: TGTGCCAGCAGCTCCGGGGGGGCTGGAAACACCATATATTTT.

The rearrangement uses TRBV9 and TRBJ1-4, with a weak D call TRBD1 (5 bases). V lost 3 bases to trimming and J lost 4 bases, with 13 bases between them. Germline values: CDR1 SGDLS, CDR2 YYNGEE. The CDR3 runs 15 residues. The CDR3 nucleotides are TGTGCCAGCAGCGCCGGGGGAGGTAATAATGAAAAACTGTTTTTT. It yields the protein CASSAGGGNNEKLFF.

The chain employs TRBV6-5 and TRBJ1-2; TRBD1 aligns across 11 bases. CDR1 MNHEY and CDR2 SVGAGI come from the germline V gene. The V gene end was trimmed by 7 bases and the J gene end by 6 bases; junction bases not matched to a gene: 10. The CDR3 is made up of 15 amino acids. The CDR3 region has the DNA TGTGCCAGCACGGGACAGGGGGACCTAGTGCATGGCTACACCTTC. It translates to CASTGQGDLVHGYTF.

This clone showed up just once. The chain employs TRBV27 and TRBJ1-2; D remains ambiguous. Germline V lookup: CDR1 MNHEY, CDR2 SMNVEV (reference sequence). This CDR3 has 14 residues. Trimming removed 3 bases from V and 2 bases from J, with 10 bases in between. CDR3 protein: CASSFAPRNYGYTF. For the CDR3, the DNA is TGTGCCAGCAGTTTTGCCCCCAGAAACTATGGCTACACCTTC.

DNA for the CDR3: TGTGCCAGCAGTACCAACAAAGTGAACACTGAAGCTTTCTTT. This sequence encodes CASSTNKVNTEAFF. The rearrangement uses TRBV27 and TRBJ1-1; D not certain. The CDR3 runs 14 residues. CDR1 is MNHEY and CDR2 is SMNVEV in the germline V gene (reference sequence). The V end was cut by 5 bases, the J end by 0 bases, with 10 bases between.

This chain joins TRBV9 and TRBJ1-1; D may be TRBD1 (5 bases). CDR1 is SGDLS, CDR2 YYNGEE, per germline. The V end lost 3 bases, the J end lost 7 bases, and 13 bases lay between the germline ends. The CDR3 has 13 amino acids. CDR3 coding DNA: TGTGCCAGCAGCGCCGTGTACGGGGGTGAAGCTTTCTTT. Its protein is CASSAVYGGEAFF.

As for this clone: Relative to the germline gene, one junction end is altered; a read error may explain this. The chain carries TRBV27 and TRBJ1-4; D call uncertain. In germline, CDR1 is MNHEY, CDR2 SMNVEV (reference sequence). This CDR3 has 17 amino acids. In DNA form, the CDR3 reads TGTGCCAGCAGCTTATTTCGGCCTTACCGTGAATCCGGGAAACTGTTTTTT. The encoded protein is CASSLFRPYRESGKLFF.